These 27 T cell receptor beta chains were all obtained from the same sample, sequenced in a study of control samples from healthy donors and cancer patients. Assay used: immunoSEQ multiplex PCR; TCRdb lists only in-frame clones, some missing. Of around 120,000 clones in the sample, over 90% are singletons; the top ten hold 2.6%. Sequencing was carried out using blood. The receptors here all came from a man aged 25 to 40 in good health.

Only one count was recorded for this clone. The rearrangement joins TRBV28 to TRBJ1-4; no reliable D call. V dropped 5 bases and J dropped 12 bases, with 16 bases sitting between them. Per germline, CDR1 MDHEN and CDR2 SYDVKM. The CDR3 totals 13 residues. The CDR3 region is CASSLFVREELFF. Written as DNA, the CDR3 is TGTGCCAGCAGTCTTTTTGTGAGGGAAGAACTGTTTTTT.

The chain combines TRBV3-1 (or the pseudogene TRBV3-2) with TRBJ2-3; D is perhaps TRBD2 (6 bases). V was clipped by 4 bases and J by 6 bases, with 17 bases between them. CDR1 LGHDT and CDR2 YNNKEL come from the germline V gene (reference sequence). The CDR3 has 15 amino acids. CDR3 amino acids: CASSRERRAGDTQYF. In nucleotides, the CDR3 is TGTGCCAGCAGCCGAGAGCGGAGGGCGGGGGATACGCAGTATTTT.

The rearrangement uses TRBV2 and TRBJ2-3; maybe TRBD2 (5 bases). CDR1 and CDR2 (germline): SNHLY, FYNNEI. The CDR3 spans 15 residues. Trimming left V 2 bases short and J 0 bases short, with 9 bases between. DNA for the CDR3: TGTGCCAGCAGTGAACGGCGGGCAAGCACAGATACGCAGTATTTT. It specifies CASSERRASTDTQYF.

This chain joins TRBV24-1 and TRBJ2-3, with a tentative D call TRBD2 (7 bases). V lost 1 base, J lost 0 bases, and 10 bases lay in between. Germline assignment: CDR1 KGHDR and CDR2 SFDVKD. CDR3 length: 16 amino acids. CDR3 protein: CATSDFRGASTDTQYF. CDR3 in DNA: TGTGCCACCAGTGATTTCCGGGGGGCCAGCACAGATACGCAGTATTTT.

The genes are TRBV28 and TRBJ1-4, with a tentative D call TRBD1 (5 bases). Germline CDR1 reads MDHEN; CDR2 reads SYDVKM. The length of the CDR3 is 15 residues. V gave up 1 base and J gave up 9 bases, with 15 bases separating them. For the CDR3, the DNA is TGTGCCAGCAGTTTATTAGGGACGCGAACCCAAAAACTGTTTTTT. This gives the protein CASSLLGTRTQKLFF.

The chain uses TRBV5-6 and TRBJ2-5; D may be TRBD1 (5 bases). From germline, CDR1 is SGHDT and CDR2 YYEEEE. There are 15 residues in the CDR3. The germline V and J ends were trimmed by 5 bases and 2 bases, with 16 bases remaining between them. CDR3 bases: TGTGCCAGCAGTCCTGACAGCACAGGTCAAGAGACCCAGTACTTC. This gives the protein CASSPDSTGQETQYF.

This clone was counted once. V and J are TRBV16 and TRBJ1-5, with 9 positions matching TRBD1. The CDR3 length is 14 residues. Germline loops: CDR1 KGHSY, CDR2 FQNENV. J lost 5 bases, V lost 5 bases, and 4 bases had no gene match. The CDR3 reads CASSSGQGDQPQHF. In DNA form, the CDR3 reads TGTGCCAGCAGCTCGGGACAGGGTGATCAGCCCCAGCATTTT. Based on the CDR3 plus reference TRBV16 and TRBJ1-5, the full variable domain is GEEVAQTPKHLVRGEGQKAKLYCAPIKGHSYVFWYQQVLKNEFKFLISFQNENVFDETGMPKERFSAKCLPNSPCSLEIQATKLEDSAVYFCASSSGQGDQPQHFGDGTRLSIL.

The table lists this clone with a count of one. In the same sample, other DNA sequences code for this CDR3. The CDR3 bases are TGCAGTGCTACCGAAGAGACCCAGTACTTC. This translates into CSATEETQYF. V usage is TRBV20-1 and J usage is TRBJ2-5, with D uncertain. V lost 4 bases, J lost 3 bases, and 3 bases lay in between. CDR3 length: 10 residues. Germline CDR1 is DFQATT and CDR2 is SNEGSKA (reference sequence).

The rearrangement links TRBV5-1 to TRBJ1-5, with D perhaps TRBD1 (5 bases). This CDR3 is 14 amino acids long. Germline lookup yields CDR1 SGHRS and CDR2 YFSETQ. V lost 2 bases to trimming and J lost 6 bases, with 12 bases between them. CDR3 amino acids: CASSFEGRSQPQHF. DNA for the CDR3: TGCGCCAGCAGCTTTGAGGGGCGTTCTCAGCCCCAGCATTTT. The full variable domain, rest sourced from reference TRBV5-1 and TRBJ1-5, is KAGVTQTPRYLIKTRGQQVTLSCSPISGHRSVSWYQQTPGQGLQFLFEYFSETQRNKGNFPGRFSGRQFSNSRSEMNVSTLELGDSALYLCASSFEGRSQPQHFGDGTRLSIL.

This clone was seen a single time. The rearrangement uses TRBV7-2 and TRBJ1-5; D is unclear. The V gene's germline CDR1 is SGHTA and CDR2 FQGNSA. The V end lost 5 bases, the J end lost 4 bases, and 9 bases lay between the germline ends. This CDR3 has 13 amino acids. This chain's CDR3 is CASSATMNQPQHF. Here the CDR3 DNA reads TGTGCCAGCAGCGCGACAATGAATCAGCCCCAGCATTTT.

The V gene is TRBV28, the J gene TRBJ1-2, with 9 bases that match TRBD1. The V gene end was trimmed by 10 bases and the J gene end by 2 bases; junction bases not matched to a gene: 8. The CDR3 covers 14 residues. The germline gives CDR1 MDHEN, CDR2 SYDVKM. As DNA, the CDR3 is TGTGCCACCGGAGGGACAGGGAAAAACTATGGCTACACCTTC. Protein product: CATGGTGKNYGYTF.

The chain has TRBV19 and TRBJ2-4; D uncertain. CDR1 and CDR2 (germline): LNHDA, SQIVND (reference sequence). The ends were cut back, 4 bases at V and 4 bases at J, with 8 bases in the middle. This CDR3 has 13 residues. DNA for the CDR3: TGTGCCAGTAGTAATTCGAAAAAAAACATTCAGTACTTC. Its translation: CASSNSKKNIQYF.

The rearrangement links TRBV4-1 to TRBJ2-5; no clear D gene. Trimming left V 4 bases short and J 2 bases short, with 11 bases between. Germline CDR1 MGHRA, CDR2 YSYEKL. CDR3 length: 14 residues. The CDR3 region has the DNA TGCGCCAGCAGCCTGCAGCGAAATCAAGAGACCCAGTACTTC. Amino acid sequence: CASSLQRNQETQYF.

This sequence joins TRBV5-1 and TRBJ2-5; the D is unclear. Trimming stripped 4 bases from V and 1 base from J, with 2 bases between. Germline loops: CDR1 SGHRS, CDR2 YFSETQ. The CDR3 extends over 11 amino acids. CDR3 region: CASSIQETQYF. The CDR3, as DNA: TGCGCCAGCAGCATCCAAGAGACCCAGTACTTC. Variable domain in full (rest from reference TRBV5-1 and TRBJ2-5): KAGVTQTPRYLIKTRGQQVTLSCSPISGHRSVSWYQQTPGQGLQFLFEYFSETQRNKGNFPGRFSGRQFSNSRSEMNVSTLELGDSALYLCASSIQETQYFGPGTRLLVL.

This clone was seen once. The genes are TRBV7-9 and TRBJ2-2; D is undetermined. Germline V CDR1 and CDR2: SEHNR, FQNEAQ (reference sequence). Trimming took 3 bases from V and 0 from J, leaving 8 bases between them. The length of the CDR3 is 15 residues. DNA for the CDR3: TGTGCCAGCAGCTTTGACACTGCGAACACCGGGGAGCTGTTTTTT. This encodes CASSFDTANTGELFF.

In nucleotides, the CDR3 is TGCGCCAGCAGCTTGGTTGCGGCAGTACCTAACTATGGCTACACCTTC. Encoded protein: CASSLVAAVPNYGYTF. The chain joins TRBV5-1 to TRBJ1-2; D uncertain. The V gene's germline CDR1 is SGHRS and CDR2 YFSETQ. Trimming left V 0 bases short and J 0 bases short, with 12 bases between. The CDR3 length is 16 residues.

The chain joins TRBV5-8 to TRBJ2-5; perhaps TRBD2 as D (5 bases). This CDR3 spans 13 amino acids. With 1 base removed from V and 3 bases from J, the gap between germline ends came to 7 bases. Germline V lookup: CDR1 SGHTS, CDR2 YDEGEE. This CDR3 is CASSLRGEETQYF. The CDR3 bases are TGTGCCAGCAGCTTGCGGGGAGAAGAGACCCAGTACTTC.

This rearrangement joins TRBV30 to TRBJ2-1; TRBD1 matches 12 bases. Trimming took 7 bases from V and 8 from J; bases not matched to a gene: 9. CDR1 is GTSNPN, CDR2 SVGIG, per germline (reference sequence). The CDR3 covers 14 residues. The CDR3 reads CAFGTGGFLDEQFF. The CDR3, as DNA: TGTGCCTTCGGGACAGGGGGCTTTCTGGATGAGCAGTTCTTC.

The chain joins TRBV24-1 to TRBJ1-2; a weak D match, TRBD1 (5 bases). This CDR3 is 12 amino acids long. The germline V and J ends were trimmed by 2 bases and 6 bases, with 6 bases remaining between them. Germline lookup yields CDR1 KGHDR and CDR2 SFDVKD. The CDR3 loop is CATSDSTDGYTF. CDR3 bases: TGTGCCACCAGTGATTCGACAGATGGCTACACCTTC.

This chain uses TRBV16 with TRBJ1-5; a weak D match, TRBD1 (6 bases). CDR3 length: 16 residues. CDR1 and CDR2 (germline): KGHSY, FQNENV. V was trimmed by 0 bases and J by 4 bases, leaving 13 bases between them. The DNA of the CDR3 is TGTGCCAGCAGCCAATCTCCTACAGGGAGGAATCAGCCCCAGCATTTT. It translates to CASSQSPTGRNQPQHF.

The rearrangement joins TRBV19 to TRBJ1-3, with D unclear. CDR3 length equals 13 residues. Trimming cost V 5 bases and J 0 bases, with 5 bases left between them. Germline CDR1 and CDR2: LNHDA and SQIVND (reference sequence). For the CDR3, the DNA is TGTGCCAGTAGTCCGAGCTCTGGAAACACCATATATTTT. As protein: CASSPSSGNTIYF.

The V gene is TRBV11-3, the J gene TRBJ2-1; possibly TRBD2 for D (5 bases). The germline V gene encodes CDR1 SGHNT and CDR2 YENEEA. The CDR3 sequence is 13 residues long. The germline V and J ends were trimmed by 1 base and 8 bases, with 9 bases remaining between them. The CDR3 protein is CASSLVAGDEQFF. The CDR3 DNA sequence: TGTGCCAGCAGCTTAGTTGCGGGCGATGAGCAGTTCTTC.

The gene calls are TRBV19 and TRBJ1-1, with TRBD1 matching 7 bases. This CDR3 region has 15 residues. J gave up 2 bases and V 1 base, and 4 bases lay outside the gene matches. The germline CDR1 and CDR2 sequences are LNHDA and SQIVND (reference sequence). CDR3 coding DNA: TGTGCCAGTAGTATAGCTCCAGGGGGTAACACTGAAGCTTTCTTT. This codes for CASSIAPGGNTEAFF.

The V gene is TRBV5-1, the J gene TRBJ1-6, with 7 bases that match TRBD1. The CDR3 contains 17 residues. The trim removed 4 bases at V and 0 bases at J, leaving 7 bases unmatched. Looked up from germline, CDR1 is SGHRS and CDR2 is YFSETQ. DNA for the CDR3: TGCGCCAGCAGCACCCAACAGGGGAGCTCCTATAATTCACCCCTCCACTTT. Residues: CASSTQQGSSYNSPLHF.

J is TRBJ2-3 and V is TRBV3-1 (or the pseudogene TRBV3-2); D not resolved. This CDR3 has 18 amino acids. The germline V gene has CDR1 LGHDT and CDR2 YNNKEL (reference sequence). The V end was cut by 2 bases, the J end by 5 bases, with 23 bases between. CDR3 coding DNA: TGTGCCAGCAGCCAAAGAAGGATGGCGGCTGAACTCGGAGATACGCAGTATTTT. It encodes CASSQRRMAAELGDTQYF.

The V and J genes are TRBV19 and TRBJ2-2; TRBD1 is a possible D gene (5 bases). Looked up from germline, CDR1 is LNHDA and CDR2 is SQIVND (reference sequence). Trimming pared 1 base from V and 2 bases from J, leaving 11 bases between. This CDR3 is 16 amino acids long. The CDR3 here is CASSIARQGNTGELFF. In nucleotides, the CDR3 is TGTGCCAGTAGTATAGCGCGGCAGGGTAACACCGGGGAGCTGTTTTTT.

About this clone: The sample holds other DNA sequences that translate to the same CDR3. The CDR3 here is CAISLGGGAGETQYF. The CDR3, as DNA: TGTGCCATCAGTCTAGGTGGCGGGGCGGGGGAGACCCAGTACTTC. The gene calls are TRBV10-3 and TRBJ2-5; D is possibly TRBD2 (6 bases). The CDR3 sequence is 15 residues long. Germline V gene lookup returns CDR1 ENHRY and CDR2 SYGVKD. Deletions cut 5 bases from V and 5 bases from J, with 18 bases between.